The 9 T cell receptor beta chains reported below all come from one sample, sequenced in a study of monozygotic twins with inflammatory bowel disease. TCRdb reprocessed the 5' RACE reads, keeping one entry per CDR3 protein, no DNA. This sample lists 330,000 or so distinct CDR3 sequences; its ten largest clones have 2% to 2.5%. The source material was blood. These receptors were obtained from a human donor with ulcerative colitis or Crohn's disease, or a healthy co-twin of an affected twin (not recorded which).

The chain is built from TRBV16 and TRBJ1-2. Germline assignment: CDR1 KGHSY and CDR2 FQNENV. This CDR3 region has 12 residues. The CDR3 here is CASSQEGYGYTF.

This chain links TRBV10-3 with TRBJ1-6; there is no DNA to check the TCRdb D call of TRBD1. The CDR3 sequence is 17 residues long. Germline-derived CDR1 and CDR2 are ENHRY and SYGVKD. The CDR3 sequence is CAISDHDRPSYNSPLHF.

CDR3 region: CASSSDRADEQYF. The chain carries TRBV5-6 and TRBJ2-7. Germline assignment: CDR1 SGHDT and CDR2 YYEEEE. CDR3 size: 13 residues.

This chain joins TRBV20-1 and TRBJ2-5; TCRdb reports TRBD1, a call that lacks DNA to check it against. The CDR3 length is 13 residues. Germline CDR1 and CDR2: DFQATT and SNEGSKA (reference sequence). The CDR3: CSARDPGKETQYF.

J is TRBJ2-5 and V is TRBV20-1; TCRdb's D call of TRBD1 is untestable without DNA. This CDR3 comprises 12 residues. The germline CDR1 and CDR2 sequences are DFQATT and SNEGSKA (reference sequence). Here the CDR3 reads CSATDRAETQYF.

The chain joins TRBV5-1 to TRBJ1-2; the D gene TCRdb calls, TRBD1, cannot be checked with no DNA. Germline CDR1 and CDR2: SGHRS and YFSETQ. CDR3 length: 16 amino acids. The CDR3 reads CASSLTSGGPIDGYTF. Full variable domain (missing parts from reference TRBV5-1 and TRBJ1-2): KAGVTQTPRYLIKTRGQQVTLSCSPISGHRSVSWYQQTPGQGLQFLFEYFSETQRNKGNFPGRFSGRQFSNSRSEMNVSTLELGDSALYLCASSLTSGGPIDGYTFGSGTRLTVV.

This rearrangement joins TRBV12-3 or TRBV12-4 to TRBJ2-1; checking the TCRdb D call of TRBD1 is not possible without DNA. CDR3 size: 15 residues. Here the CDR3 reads CASSPGTVLPLEQFF.

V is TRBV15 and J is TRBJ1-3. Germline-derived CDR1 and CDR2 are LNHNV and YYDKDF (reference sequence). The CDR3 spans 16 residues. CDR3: CATSPSEAGSGNTIYF.

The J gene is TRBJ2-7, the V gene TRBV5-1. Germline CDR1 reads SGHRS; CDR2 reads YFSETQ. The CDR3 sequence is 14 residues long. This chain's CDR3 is CASSFDTELNEQYF.